Following are 8 T cell receptor beta chains from one sample sequenced in a study of blood T cell repertoires in COVID-19. Data came from immunoSEQ multiplex PCR; TCRdb stores just in-frame clones and leaves some out. The repertoire consists of roughly 230,000 clones, with 88% occurring once and the leading ten covering around 0.67%. Input material: peripheral blood. All receptors derive from a human donor in a cohort sampled during active COVID-19.

The V call is TRBV4-3, the J call TRBJ1-1; no clear D. V lost 1 base and J 4 bases, leaving 7 bases between the germline ends. Germline V gene sequence: CDR1 LGHNA, CDR2 YSLEER. The CDR3 totals 13 residues. CDR3 residues: CASSQAWSTEAFF. The CDR3 DNA is TGCGCCAGCAGCCAAGCCTGGAGCACTGAAGCTTTCTTT.

The chain joins TRBV2 to TRBJ2-2; TRBD1 might be the D (6 bases). The V and J ends lost 3 bases and 1 base respectively, with 9 bases between them. The CDR3 is 15 amino acids. Germline CDR1 and CDR2: SNHLY and FYNNEI. The CDR3 loop reads CASSELGQNTGELFF. In nucleotides, the CDR3 is TGTGCCAGCAGTGAGTTGGGACAGAACACCGGGGAGCTGTTTTTT.

The CDR3 is CASSLAEGSWSEAFF. For the CDR3, the DNA is TGTGCCAGCAGCTTAGCAGAGGGCTCGTGGAGTGAAGCTTTCTTT. J is TRBJ1-1 and V is TRBV7-2; no clear D. Germline V gene sequence: CDR1 SGHTA, CDR2 FQGNSA. The CDR3 spans 15 residues. V lost 0 bases to trimming and J lost 7 bases, with 15 bases between them.

This chain joins TRBV30 and TRBJ2-7, with TRBD1 matching 9 bases. The CDR3 covers 15 residues. The germline V gene encodes CDR1 GTSNPN and CDR2 SVGIG (reference sequence). V shed 2 bases and J 2 bases; nucleotides not matched to a gene: 7. The CDR3 DNA sequence: TGTGCCTGGAGTCAGGACAGGGGAGTAACCTACGAGCAGTACTTC. Its translation: CAWSQDRGVTYEQYF. The full variable domain, with the rest looked up from reference TRBV30 and TRBJ2-7, is SQTIHQWPATLVQPVGSPLSLECTVEGTSNPNLYWYRQAAGRGLQLLFYSVGIGQISSEVPQNLSASRPQDRQFILSSKKLLLSDSGFYLCAWSQDRGVTYEQYFGPGTRLTVT.

The chain employs TRBV28 and TRBJ1-6; 7 positions match TRBD1. Germline V lookup: CDR1 MDHEN, CDR2 SYDVKM. Germline trimming cut 8 bases from V and 6 bases from J; bases unmatched to any gene: 13. The length of the CDR3 is 16 residues. The CDR3 nucleotides are TGTGCCAGCTACGGTGGAGGGGGCGCAAGTAATTCACCCCTCCACTTT. Residues: CASYGGGGASNSPLHF.

V and J are TRBV7-7 and TRBJ2-2, with 8 bases aligning to TRBD1. Germline V lookup: CDR1 SSHAT, CDR2 FNYEAQ (reference sequence). Germline trimming cut 5 bases from V and 3 bases from J; bases unmatched to any gene: 11. The CDR3 has 17 amino acids. CDR3 protein: CASSPTDAGQDTGELFF. CDR3 coding DNA: TGTGCCAGCAGCCCGACCGACGCGGGACAGGACACCGGGGAGCTGTTTTTT. Filled out from reference TRBV7-7 and TRBJ2-2, the complete variable domain reads GAGVSQSPRYKVTKRGQDVTLRCDPISSHATLYWYQQALGQGPEFLTYFNYEAQPDKSGLPSDRFSAERPEGSISTLTIQRTEQRDSAMYRCASSPTDAGQDTGELFFGEGSRLTVL.

The chain links TRBV18 to TRBJ2-7, with 8 bases matching TRBD2. J was trimmed by 0 bases and V by 3 bases; bases with no gene match: 1. Germline loops: CDR1 KGHSH, CDR2 LQKENI. This CDR3 comprises 14 residues. CDR3: CASSPGTSSYEQYF. CDR3 coding DNA: TGTGCCAGCTCACCCGGGACTAGCTCCTACGAGCAGTACTTC.

This clone came up once. V and J are TRBV19 and TRBJ2-2, with 10 positions matching TRBD1. Trimming at V came to 4 bases and at J to 4 bases, leaving 6 bases not matched to a gene. Germline V gives CDR1 LNHDA, CDR2 SQIVND (reference sequence). This CDR3 comprises 16 residues. The CDR3: CASSRGGTGATGELFF. The DNA for the CDR3 is TGTGCCAGTAGTAGGGGGGGGACAGGGGCCACCGGGGAGCTGTTTTTT.